This T cell receptor beta chain was recorded in a study of blood T cell repertoires in COVID-19. The wider study: The United States, Italy and Spain supplied acute and convalescent COVID-19 samples. PBMCs, B-cell-depleted T cells, or T cells were the source of the cDNA or gDNA that made up the material.

This clone appeared a single time. Per the germline V gene, CDR1 is SGDLS and CDR2 is YYNGEE. J gave up 9 bases and V 1 base, and 14 bases lay outside the gene matches. The CDR3 has 16 residues. The authors' processing: From reference gene primer amplification, estimates of nucleated cell counts were derived. Sequenced by immunoSEQ multiplex PCR; TCRdb stores in-frame clones only, minus some. D and trimming were read from the DNA, whereas the V and J calls and clone size are those reported in that table. The data show 150,000 or so clones, roughly 82% seen once. This sequence was found in a woman in her seventies with acute or convalescent COVID-19. The sample comprised peripheral blood. V and J are TRBV9 and TRBJ2-3, with 7 bases aligning to TRBD1. As DNA, the CDR3 is TGTGCCAGCAGCGTAACTTTCGACAGGGCCATCGACACGCAGTATTTT. This gives the protein CASSVTFDRAIDTQYF.